This T cell receptor (beta chain) is drawn from a study of T cell repertoires in cytomegalovirus infection. Broader study findings: Cumulative public TCR beta family frequency identified carriers of CMV plus the relevant HLA.

TCRdb redid the calling of the reads with MiXCR, one entry per CDR3 protein. Here the sample spans 680,000 or so distinct CDR3 sequences, around 35% being singletons. Comments on this clonotype: Its specificity is not known.

CDR1 is MNHEY and CDR2 is SVGEGT in the germline V gene. The CDR3 spans 14 residues. Trimming took 2 bases from V and 1 from J, leaving 5 bases between them. V gene TRBV6-2 or TRBV6-3 combines with J gene TRBJ2-2; D remains unclear. The material was cultured PBMCs, obtained from culture after CMV antigen stimulation. This sequence originates from a human donor in good health (CMV status not recorded). Some clones in this sample may be carry-over from other donors' samples. The DNA of the CDR3 is TGTGCCAGCAGTTACCTACAGAACACCGGGGAGCTGTTTTTT. Its protein is CASSYLQNTGELFF.